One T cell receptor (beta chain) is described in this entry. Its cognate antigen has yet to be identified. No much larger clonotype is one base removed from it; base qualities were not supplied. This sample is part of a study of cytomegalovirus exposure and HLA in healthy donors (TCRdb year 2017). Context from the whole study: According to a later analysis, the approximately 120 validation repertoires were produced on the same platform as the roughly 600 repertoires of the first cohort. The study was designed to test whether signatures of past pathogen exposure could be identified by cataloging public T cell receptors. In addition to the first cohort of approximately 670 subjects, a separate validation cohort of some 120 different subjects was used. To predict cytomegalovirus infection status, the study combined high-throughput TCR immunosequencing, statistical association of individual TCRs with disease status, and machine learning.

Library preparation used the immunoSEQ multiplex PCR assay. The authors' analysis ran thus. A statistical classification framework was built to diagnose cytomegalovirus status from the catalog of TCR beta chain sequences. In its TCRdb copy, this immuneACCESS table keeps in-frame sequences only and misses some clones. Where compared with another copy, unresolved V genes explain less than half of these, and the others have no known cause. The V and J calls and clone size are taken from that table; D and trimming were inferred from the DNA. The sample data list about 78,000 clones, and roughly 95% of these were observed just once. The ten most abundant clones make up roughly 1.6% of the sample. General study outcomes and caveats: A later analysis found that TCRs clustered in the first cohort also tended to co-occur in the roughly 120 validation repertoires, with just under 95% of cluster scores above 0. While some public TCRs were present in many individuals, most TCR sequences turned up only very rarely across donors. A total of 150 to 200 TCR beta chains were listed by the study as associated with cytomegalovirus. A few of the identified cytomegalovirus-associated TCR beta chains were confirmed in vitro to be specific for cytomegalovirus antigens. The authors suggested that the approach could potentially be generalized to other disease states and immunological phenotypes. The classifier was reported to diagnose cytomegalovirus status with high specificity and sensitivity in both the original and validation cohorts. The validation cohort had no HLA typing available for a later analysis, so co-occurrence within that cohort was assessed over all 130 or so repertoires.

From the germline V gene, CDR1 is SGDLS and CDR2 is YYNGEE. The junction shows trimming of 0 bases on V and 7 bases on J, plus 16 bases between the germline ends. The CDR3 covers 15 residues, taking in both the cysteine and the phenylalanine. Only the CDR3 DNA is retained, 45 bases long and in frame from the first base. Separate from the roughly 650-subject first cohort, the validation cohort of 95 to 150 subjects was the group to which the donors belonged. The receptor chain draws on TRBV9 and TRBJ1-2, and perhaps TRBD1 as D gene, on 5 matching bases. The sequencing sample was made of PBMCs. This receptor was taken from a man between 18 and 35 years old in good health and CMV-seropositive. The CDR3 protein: CASSVDPGSSVGYTF. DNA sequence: TGTGCCAGCAGCGTAGATCCAGGGTCGTCGGTTGGCTACACCTTC. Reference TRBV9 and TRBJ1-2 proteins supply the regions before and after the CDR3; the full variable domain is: DSGVTQTPKHLITATGQRVTLRCSPRSGDLSVYWYQQSLDQGLQFLIQYYNGEERAKGNILERFSAQQFPDLHSELNLSSLELGDSALYFCASSVDPGSSVGYTFGSGTRLTVV.